This TCR beta chain was sequenced for a study of T cell changes during pregnancy in multiple sclerosis. Some clones are missing from TCRdb's copy, which holds only in-frame ones; the method was immunoSEQ multiplex PCR. Of around 38,000 clones in the sample, approximately 92% were seen once. From germline, CDR1 is MNHEY and CDR2 SMNVEV (reference sequence). V lost 5 bases and J lost 5, with 6 bases in between. The CDR3 runs to 11 residues. This rearrangement joins TRBV27 to TRBJ1-2; no definite D call. The specimen comprised CD8+ T cells from peripheral blood mononuclear cells, sampled in the third trimester of pregnancy. This clonotype originated in a female donor with multiple sclerosis, enrolled in a pregnancy study. CDR3 nucleotides: TGTGCCAGCAGTGGAGGGTATGGCTACACCTTC. Its protein product is CASSGGYGYTF.